This TCR beta chain originates from a study of blood T cells in healthy people across ages. This clonotype was found a few times. A J-beta primer mix and a sample-barcoded 5' primer were used in a second PCR of about 7 to 12 cycles. One entry per CDR3 protein results from TCRdb running MiXCR on the 5' RACE reads. Here the sample spans 1.5 million to 2 million distinct CDR3 sequences, 25% to 30% being singletons. Samples had at least 7 million PBMCs isolated from them. The CDR3 runs 16 residues. V was clipped by 6 bases and J by 1 base, with 18 bases between them. The germline V gene has CDR1 MNHEY and CDR2 SVGAGI.

Input material: blood. The J gene is TRBJ1-1, the V gene TRBV6-5, with D perhaps TRBD1 (5 bases). The source is a woman aged 30 to 39 in good health. The CDR3 here is CASRGSWGEENTEAFF. DNA for the CDR3: TGTGCCAGCAGGGGATCTTGGGGGGAAGAGAACACTGAAGCTTTCTTT.